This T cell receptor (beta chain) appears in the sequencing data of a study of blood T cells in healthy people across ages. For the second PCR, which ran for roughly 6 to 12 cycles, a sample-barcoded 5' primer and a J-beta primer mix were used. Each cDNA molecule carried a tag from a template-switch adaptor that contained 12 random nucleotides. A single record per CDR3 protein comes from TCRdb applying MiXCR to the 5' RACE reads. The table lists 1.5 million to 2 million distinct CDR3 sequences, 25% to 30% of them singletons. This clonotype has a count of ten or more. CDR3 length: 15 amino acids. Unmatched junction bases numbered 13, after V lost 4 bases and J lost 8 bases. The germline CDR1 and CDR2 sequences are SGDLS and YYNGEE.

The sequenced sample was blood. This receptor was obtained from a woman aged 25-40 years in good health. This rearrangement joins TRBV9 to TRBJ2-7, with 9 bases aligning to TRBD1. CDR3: CASSTGEGQGFKQYF. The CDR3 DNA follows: TGTGCCAGCAGCACCGGGGAGGGACAGGGATTCAAGCAGTACTTC.